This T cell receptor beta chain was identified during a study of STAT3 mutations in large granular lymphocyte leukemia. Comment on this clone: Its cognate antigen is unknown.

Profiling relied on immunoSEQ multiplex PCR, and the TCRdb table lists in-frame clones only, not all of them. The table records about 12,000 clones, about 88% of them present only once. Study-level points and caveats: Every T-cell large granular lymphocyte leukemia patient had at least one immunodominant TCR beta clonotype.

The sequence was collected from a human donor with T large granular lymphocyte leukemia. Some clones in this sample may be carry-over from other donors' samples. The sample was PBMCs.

For the CDR3, the DNA is TGTGCCAGCAGGAGGGAGGGACTAGCCTTGACCTACGAGCAGTACTTC. The encoded protein is CASRREGLALTYEQYF. V usage is TRBV27 and J usage is TRBJ2-7; TRBD2 aligns across 9 bases. Looked up from germline, CDR1 is MNHEY and CDR2 is SMNVEV (reference sequence). CDR3 length equals 16 residues. The V gene end was trimmed by 6 bases and the J gene end by 2 bases; junction bases not matched to a gene: 11.